These T cell receptor beta chains were read from a single sample in a study of T cells in Graves' hyperthyroidism and ophthalmopathy. Via MiXCR, TCRdb re-called the multiplex PCR reads, giving one row per CDR3 protein. The sample has about 640,000 distinct CDR3 sequences; around 21% are singletons. Sequenced input: blood. The receptor source for this set is a young man with Graves' ophthalmopathy. CDR3s include the opening cysteine and the closing phenylalanine or tryptophan. A D gene is named only where the DNA matches it firmly. Not all rows give a size; the values are once, few, many and, for expanded clones, a class.

clone size,V gene,D gene,J gene,CDR3 DNA,CDR3 protein
many,TRBV5-1,TRBD1,TRBJ2-7,TGCGCCAGCAGCTTGGTCGAGTGGAAGGGGGCAGGCGAGCAGTACTTC,CASSLVEWKGAGEQYF
few,TRBV2,TRBD2,TRBJ2-5,TGTGCCATCCTAGCGGGAGGATTGGAGACCCAGTACTTC,CAILAGGLETQYF
-,TRBV6-1,TRBD1,TRBJ1-1,TGTGCCAGCAGAGCAACAGGGGGACGGAACACTGAAGCTTTCTTT,CASRATGGRNTEAFF
few,TRBV28,-,TRBJ2-5,TGTGCCAGCAGTCTCCTCGGACCCGGGGAAGAGACCCAGTACTTC,CASSLLGPGEETQYF
-,TRBV7-8,-,TRBJ2-5,TGTGCCAGCAGCCTAGCCAACACCTGGGGGAAAGGAGAGACCCAGTACTTC,CASSLANTWGKGETQYF
-,TRBV2,-,TRBJ1-6,TGTGCCAGCAGAGGGGTGGGGTCACCCCTCCACTTT,CASRGVGSPLHF
many,TRBV9,TRBD1,TRBJ1-2,TGTGCCAGCAGCGTAGGAGGGACAGGCTATGGCTACACCTTC,CASSVGGTGYGYTF
-,TRBV7-3,TRBD1,TRBJ2-2,TGTGCCAGCAGCCTCGGACAGGGGGCGCAGGACGGGGAGCTGTTTTTT,CASSLGQGAQDGELFF
few,TRBV18,-,TRBJ2-5,TGTGCCAGCTCACCGTTTGGAGGGGAGGAGACCCAGTACTTC,CASSPFGGEETQYF
-,TRBV9,-,TRBJ1-1,TGTGCCAGCAGCGTCCGGGCCGGAGAGAACACTGAAGCTTTCTTT,CASSVRAGENTEAFF
few,TRBV12-3/TRBV12-4,-,TRBJ2-7,TGTGCCAGCAGTTTAGTCGTGGGCCACGAGCAGTACTTC,CASSLVVGHEQYF
-,TRBV20-1,TRBD1,TRBJ1-5,TGCAGTGCTAGAGTCCCGACAGGGGGCCCGCGTCAGCCCCAGCATTTT,CSARVPTGGPRQPQHF
many,TRBV30,TRBD1,TRBJ1-5,TGTGCCTGGTCGACAGGGCTAGGTCAGCCCCAGCATTTT,CAWSTGLGQPQHF
-,TRBV5-5,-,TRBJ2-1,TGTGCCAGCAGCTTGGAGCTGTTCGGGAATGAGCAGTTCTTC,CASSLELFGNEQFF
many,TRBV20-1,TRBD1,TRBJ2-7,TGCAGTGCCAGGCGGCCAGGGGGTTCCTACGAGCAGTACTTC,CSARRPGGSYEQYF
-,TRBV28,-,TRBJ2-1,TGTGCCAGCAGTTTCCCCTCGCGGGATGAGCAGTTCTTC,CASSFPSRDEQFF
many,TRBV28,-,TRBJ2-7,TGTGCCAGCGGGGAAAAAGAGGGGACGCGCTCCTACGAGCAGTACTTC,CASGEKEGTRSYEQYF
few,TRBV13,TRBD2,TRBJ2-2,TGTGCCAGCAGCCTGGGACTAGCGGGAGGTAACACCGGGGAGCTGTTTTTT,CASSLGLAGGNTGELFF
-,TRBV27,-,TRBJ1-2,TGTGCCAGCAGTCCCCAGGGTCCGGGGGGCTACACCTTC,CASSPQGPGGYTF
-,TRBV4-2,TRBD2,TRBJ2-2,TGTGCCAGCAGCCAAACCCGGGGGGCGAACACCGGGGAGCTGTTTTTT,CASSQTRGANTGELFF
many,TRBV30,-,TRBJ1-5,TGTGCCTGGGGGAAGGGAAATTCTCAGCCCCAGCATTTT,CAWGKGNSQPQHF
-,TRBV7-2,-,TRBJ1-4,TGTGCCAGCAGCTTAGCCGGGGTGGGGACTAATGAAAAACTGTTTTTT,CASSLAGVGTNEKLFF
-,TRBV27,TRBD1,TRBJ1-5,TGTGCCAGCAGTTTATACGGGACAGGGTTTCAGCCCCAGCATTTT,CASSLYGTGFQPQHF
many,TRBV30,TRBD1,TRBJ1-2,TGTGCCTGGAGCGCCGGGACAGGGCCCAACTATGGCTACACCTTC,CAWSAGTGPNYGYTF
few,TRBV5-1,TRBD2,TRBJ2-7,TGCGCCAGCAGTTCCGGGACTAAAATCTCCTACGAGCAGTACTTC,CASSSGTKISYEQYF
-,TRBV12-3/TRBV12-4,TRBD1,TRBJ2-5,TGTGCCAGCAGTCACCGGGACAGGAGACTGTACCAAGAGACCCAGTACTTC,CASSHRDRRLYQETQYF
many,TRBV7-9,TRBD1,TRBJ2-2,TGTGCCAGCAGCTACGACAGGGGACTGAACACCGGGGAGCTGTTTTTT,CASSYDRGLNTGELFF
many,TRBV12-3/TRBV12-4,-,TRBJ1-2,TGTGCCAGCAGTTTCAATGGGTTGCATGGCTACACCTTC,CASSFNGLHGYTF
-,TRBV6-1,-,TRBJ2-7,TGTGCCAGCAGCCCGGGACCACTCTCCTACGAGCAGTACTTC,CASSPGPLSYEQYF
many,TRBV5-1,TRBD1,TRBJ1-2,TGCGCCAGCAGCTTGGGGGACAGCTATGGCTACACCTTC,CASSLGDSYGYTF
-,TRBV14,-,TRBJ1-1,TGTGCCAGCAGCCAAGATCGGCAGGACACTGAAGCTTTCTTT,CASSQDRQDTEAFF
-,TRBV6-1,-,TRBJ2-1,TGTGCCAGCCTCCCCGGGAGAAACTACAATGAGCAGTTCTTC,CASLPGRNYNEQFF